Each of the 2 T cell receptor beta chains below was sequenced from the same sample in a study of pediatric ulcerative colitis. The protocol was immunoSEQ multiplex PCR, while the TCRdb copy is restricted to in-frame clones and leaves out a portion. Of about 22,000 clones in the sample, over 60% were seen once. One to two pinch biopsies were taken from the rectum during colonoscopy. Sequenced sample: gut tissue. Receptor source: a boy between 10 and 17 years old with severe ulcerative colitis.

This rearrangement joins TRBV9 to TRBJ2-2; D is unresolved. Trimming cost V 0 bases and J 4 bases, with 4 bases left between them. The germline gives CDR1 SGDLS, CDR2 YYNGEE. This CDR3 has 13 amino acids. CDR3 sequence reads: CASSVGITGELFF. CDR3 coding DNA: TGTGCCAGCAGCGTAGGCATCACCGGGGAGCTGTTTTTT.

This clone was seen only a few times. The V call is TRBV15, the J call TRBJ1-6; no clear D gene. Trimming took off 0 bases at V and 1 base at J, with 10 bases between the two ends. In germline, CDR1 is LNHNV, CDR2 YYDKDF (reference sequence). This CDR3 has 17 amino acids. The CDR3 DNA follows: TGTGCCACCAGCAGAGAAAGGTTAAGTTCCTATAATTCACCCCTCCACTTT. Its protein product is CATSRERLSSYNSPLHF.